These 5 T cell receptor beta chains originate from one sample sequenced in a study of Graves' ophthalmopathy and Graves' hyperthyroidism. RNA served as the template for amplifying TCR beta CDR3 regions. First-round RT-PCR employed HTBI primers, with a second-round multiplex PCR after it. TCRdb fed the multiplex PCR reads into MiXCR, producing one record per CDR3 protein. The profile covers approximately 500,000 distinct CDR3 sequences, with approximately 15% appearing a single time and 9.8% taken by the ten largest. The specimen sequenced was blood. The receptor set was obtained from a woman in her thirties with Graves' ophthalmopathy.

The rearrangement joins TRBV18 to TRBJ2-7; D gene unclear. Germline-derived CDR1 and CDR2 are KGHSH and LQKENI. This CDR3 has 14 residues. With 0 bases removed from V and 2 bases from J, the gap between germline ends came to 8 bases. The CDR3 nucleotides are TGTGCCAGCTCACCACCGCGTAACCCCTACGAGCAGTACTTC. It translates to CASSPPRNPYEQYF. Looking up the rest from reference TRBV18 and TRBJ2-7 gives the full variable domain: NAGVMQNPRHLVRRRGQEARLRCSPMKGHSHVYWYRQLPEEGLKFMVYLQKENIIDESGMPKERFSAEFPKEGPSILRIQQVVRGDSAAYFCASSPPRNPYEQYFGPGTRLTVT.

This clonotype was counted at least ten times. J is TRBJ2-7 and V is TRBV12-3 or TRBV12-4; a possible D gene is TRBD2 (7 bases). Trimming pared 6 bases from V and 7 bases from J, leaving 19 bases between. The CDR3 is made up of 14 amino acids. CDR3: CASSWGGPPTEQYF. The CDR3 nucleotides are TGTGCCAGCAGCTGGGGGGGGCCTCCGACAGAGCAGTACTTC.

The chain links TRBV19 to TRBJ2-7, with a possible D match to TRBD2 (6 bases). Germline V gene sequence: CDR1 LNHDA, CDR2 SQIVND (reference sequence). The V gene lost 11 bases and the J gene lost 3 bases, with 23 bases spanning the gap. The CDR3 runs 15 residues. The CDR3 spells CASSQRDFEDYEQYF. DNA for the CDR3: TGTGCCTCCTCGCAACGGGACTTCGAAGACTACGAGCAGTACTTC.

The chain recombines TRBV6-2 or TRBV6-3 with TRBJ2-5; possible D gene TRBD1, 7 bases. Germline V gene data show CDR1 as MNHEY and CDR2 as SVGEGT. V dropped 3 bases and J dropped 14 bases, with 19 bases sitting between them. CDR3 length: 13 amino acids. The CDR3 coding sequence is TGTGCCAGCAGTTATAACCCAGGGGGGCTCCTTTACTTC. Translating gives CASSYNPGGLLYF.

The chain is built from TRBV7-3 and TRBJ1-1; 7 bases match TRBD1. J lost 4 bases, V lost 5 bases, and 4 bases had no gene match. CDR3 length: 13 residues. Germline-derived CDR1 and CDR2 are SGHTA and FQGTGA. DNA for the CDR3: TGTGCCAGCAGCGGACAGGCGGGCACTGAAGCTTTCTTT. Translated, it gives CASSGQAGTEAFF.